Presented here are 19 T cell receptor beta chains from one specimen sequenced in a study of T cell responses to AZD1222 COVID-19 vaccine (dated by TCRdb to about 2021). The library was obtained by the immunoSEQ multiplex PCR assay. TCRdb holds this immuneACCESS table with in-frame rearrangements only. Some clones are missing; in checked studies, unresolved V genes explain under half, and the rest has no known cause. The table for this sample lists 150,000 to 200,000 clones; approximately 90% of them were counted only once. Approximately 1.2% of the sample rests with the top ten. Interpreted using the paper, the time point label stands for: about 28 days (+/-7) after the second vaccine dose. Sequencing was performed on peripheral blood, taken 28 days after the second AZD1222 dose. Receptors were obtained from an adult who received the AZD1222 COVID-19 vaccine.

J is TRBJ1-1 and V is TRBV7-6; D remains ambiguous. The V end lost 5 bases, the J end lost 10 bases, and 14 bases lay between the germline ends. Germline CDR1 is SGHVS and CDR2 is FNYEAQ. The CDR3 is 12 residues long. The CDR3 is CASSPDLAGAFF. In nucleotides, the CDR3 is TGTGCCAGCAGCCCAGACCTGGCCGGAGCTTTCTTT.

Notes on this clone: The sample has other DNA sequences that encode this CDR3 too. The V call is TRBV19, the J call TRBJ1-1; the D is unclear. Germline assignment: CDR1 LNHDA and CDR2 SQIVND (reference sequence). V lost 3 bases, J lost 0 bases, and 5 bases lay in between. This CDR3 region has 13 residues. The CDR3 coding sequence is TGTGCCAGTAGTATTGCAGTGAACACTGAAGCTTTCTTT. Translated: CASSIAVNTEAFF.

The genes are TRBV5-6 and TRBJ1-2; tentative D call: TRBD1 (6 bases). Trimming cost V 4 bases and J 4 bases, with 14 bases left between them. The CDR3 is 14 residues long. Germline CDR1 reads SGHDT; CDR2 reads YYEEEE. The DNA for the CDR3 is TGTGCCAGCAGCCTCTGGGACAATACCTATGGCTACACCTTC. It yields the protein CASSLWDNTYGYTF.

This chain's CDR3 is CASTQKAGVGDTQYF. The DNA for the CDR3 is TGTGCCAGCACCCAGAAGGCGGGGGTAGGAGATACGCAGTATTTT. This rearrangement joins TRBV5-8 to TRBJ2-3, with 7 bases matching TRBD2. J lost 5 bases, V lost 6 bases, and 12 bases had no gene match. The V gene's germline CDR1 is SGHTS and CDR2 YDEGEE. This CDR3 is 15 amino acids long.

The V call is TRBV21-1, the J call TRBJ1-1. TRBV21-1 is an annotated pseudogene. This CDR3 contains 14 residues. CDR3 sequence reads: CASSINGRAAEAFF. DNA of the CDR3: TGTGCCAGCAGCATAAACGGTAGAGCGGCTGAAGCTTTCTTT.

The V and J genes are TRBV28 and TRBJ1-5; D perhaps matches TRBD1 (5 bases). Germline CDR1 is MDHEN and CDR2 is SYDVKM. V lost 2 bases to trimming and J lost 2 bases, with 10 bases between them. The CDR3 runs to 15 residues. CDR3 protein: CASSLLGEGNQPQHF. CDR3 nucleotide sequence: TGTGCCAGCAGTTTACTAGGGGAAGGCAATCAGCCCCAGCATTTT.

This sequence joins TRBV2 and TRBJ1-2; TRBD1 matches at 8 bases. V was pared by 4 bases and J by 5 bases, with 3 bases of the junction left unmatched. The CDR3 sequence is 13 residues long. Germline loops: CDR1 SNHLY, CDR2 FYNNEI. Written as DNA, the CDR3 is TGTGCCAGCAGTGCGGACAGGGATTATGGCTACACCTTC. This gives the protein CASSADRDYGYTF.

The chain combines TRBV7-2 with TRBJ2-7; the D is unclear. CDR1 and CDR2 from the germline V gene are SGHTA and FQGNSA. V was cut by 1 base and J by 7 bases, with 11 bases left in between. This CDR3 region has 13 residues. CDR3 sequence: CASSLEGQLEQYF. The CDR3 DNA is TGTGCCAGCAGCTTAGAGGGCCAGTTGGAGCAGTACTTC.

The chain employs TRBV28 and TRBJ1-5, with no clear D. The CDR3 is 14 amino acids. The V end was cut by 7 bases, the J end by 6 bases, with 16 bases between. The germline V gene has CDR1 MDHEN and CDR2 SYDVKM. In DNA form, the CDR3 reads TGTGCCAGCATCCCACGGTTCCTCGCTCAGCCCCAGCATTTT. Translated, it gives CASIPRFLAQPQHF.

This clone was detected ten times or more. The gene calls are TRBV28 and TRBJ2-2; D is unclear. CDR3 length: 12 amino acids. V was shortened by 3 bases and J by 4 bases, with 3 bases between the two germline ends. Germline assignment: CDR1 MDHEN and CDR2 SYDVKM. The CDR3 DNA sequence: TGTGCCAGCAGTTTCCTCACCGGGGAGCTGTTTTTT. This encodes CASSFLTGELFF.

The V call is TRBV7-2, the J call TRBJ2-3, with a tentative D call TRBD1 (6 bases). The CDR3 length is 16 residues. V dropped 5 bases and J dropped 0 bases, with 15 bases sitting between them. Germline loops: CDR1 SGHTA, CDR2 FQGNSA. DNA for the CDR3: TGTGCCAGCAGCCCCCAGGGGCCGGGAAGCACAGATACGCAGTATTTT. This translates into CASSPQGPGSTDTQYF. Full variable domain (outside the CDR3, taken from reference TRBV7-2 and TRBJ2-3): GAGVSQSPSNKVTEKGKDVELRCDPISGHTALYWYRQSLGQGLEFLIYFQGNSAPDKSGLPSDRFSAERTGGSVSTLTIQRTQQEDSAVYLCASSPQGPGSTDTQYFGPGTRLTVL.

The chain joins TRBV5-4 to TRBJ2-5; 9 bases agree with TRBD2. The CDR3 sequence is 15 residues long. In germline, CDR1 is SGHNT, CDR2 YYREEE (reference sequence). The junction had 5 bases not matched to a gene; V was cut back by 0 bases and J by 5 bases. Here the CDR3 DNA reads TGTGCCAGCAGCTTGGAGGGCGGGAGGGGGGAGACCCAGTACTTC. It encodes CASSLEGGRGETQYF.

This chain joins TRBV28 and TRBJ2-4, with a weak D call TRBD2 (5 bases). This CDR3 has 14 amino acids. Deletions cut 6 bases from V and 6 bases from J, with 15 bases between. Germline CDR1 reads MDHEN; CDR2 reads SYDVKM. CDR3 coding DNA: TGTGCCAGCAGGCAACTAGATCCTCCAAACATTCAGTACTTC. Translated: CASRQLDPPNIQYF.

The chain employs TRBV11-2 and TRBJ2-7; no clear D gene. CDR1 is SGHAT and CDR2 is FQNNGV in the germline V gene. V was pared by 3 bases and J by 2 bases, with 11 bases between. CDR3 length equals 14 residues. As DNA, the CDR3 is TGTGCCAGCAGCTTTCCGCGGAGTCCCTACGAGCAGTACTTC. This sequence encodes CASSFPRSPYEQYF.

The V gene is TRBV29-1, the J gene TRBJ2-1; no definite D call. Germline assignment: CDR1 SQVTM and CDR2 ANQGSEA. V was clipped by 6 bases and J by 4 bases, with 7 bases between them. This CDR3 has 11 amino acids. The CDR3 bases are TGCAGCGTCGTACAGTACAATGAGCAGTTCTTC. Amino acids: CSVVQYNEQFF.

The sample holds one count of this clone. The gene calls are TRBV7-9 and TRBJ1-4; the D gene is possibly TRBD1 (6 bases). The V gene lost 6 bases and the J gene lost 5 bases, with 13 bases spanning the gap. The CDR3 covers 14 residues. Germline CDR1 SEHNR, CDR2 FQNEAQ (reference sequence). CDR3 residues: CASRPRGGNEKLFF. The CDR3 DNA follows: TGTGCCAGCAGACCCAGGGGCGGGAATGAAAAACTGTTTTTT.

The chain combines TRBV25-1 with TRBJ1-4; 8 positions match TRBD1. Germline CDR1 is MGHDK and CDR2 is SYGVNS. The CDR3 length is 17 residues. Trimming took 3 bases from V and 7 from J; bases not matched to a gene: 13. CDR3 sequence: CASSDRGQRFHREKLFF. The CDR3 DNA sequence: TGTGCCAGCAGTGACAGGGGGCAGCGGTTTCATCGTGAAAAACTGTTTTTT.

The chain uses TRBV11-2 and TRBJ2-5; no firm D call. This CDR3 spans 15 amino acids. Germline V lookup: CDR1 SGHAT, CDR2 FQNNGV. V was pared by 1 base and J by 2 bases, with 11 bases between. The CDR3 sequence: CASSLVLEPQETQYF. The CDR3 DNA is TGTGCCAGCAGCTTAGTTCTTGAGCCACAAGAGACCCAGTACTTC.

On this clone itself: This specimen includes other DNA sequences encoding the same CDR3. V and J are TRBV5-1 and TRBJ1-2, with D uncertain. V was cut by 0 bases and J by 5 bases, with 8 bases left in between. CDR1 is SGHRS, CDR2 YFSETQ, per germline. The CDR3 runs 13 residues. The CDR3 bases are TGCGCCAGCAGCTTGGGAGATTCGTATGGCTACACCTTC. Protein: CASSLGDSYGYTF.